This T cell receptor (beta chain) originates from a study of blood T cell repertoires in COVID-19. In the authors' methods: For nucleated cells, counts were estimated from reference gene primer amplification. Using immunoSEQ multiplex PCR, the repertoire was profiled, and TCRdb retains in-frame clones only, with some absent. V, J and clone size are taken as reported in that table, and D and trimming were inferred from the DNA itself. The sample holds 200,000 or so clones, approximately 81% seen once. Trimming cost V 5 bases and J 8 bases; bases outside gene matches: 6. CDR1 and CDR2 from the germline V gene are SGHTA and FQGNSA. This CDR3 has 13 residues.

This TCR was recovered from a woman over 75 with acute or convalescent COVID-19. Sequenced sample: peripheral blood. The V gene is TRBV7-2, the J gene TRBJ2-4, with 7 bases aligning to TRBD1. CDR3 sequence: CASSTDRADIQYF. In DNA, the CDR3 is TGTGCCAGCAGCACCGACAGGGCAGACATTCAGTACTTC.